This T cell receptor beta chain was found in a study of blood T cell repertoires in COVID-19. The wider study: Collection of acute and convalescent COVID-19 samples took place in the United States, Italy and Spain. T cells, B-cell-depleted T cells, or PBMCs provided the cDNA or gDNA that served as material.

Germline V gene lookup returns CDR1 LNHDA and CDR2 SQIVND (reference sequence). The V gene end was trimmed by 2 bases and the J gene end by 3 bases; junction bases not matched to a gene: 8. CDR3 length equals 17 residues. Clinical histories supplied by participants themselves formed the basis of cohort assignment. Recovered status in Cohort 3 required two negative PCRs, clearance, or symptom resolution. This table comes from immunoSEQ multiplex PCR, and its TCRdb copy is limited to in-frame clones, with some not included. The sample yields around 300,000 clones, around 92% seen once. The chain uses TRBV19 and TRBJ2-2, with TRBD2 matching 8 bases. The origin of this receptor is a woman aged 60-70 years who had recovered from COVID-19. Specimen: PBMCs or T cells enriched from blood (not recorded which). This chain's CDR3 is CASSIPGTGGDTGELFF. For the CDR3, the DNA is TGTGCCAGTAGTATACCCGGGACCGGGGGGGACACCGGGGAGCTGTTTTTT.